This is a list of T cell receptor beta chains from one sample in a study of blood T cells in healthy people across ages. TCRdb re-derived calls from the 5' RACE reads in MiXCR, one entry per CDR3 protein. The sample carries a few hundred thousand distinct CDR3 sequences, about 26% recorded once. Sequenced material: blood. These receptors originate from a woman in her 70s in good health. Both conserved end residues are trimmed from each CDR3.

v_call,j_call,cdr3_aa
TRBV18,TRBJ2-5,ASSPYGGGITETQY
TRBV7-2,TRBJ1-6,ASRMTGHNSPLH
TRBV12-3/TRBV12-4,TRBJ2-3,ASSPRDPGADTQY
TRBV6-6,TRBJ2-7,ASSYSSRYSYEQY
TRBV9,TRBJ2-2,ASTPYGQNTGELF
TRBV12-3/TRBV12-4,TRBJ2-6,ASSFHRGIGANVLT
TRBV12-3/TRBV12-4,TRBJ2-3,ASRPSGDTQY
TRBV7-2,TRBJ2-3,ASSWGTGTDTQY
TRBV2,TRBJ2-1,ASSGSVETGFNEQF
TRBV7-8,TRBJ2-7,ASSSGTPYEQY
TRBV7-8,TRBJ1-2,ASSSWTARSGYGYT
TRBV4-1,TRBJ1-1,ASSRNAGTGGTEAF
TRBV20-1,TRBJ2-5,RADRRQETQH
TRBV20-1,TRBJ2-1,SARALGLRNEQF
TRBV3-1,TRBJ2-2,ASSPWDGTGELF
TRBV7-9,TRBJ1-5,ASSRGGDGRPQH
TRBV7-2,TRBJ2-7,ASSLGGPGQDYEQY
TRBV7-2,TRBJ1-2,ASSSQGDGYA
TRBV5-6,TRBJ2-5,ASSTGQGKAETQY
TRBV5-1,TRBJ2-3,ASSTGRLGDTQY
TRBV10-2,TRBJ1-1,ASKAPLVNTEAF
TRBV20-1,TRBJ2-7,SARRQPPPYEQY
TRBV5-1,TRBJ2-5,ASSLIGTRTRAKETQY
TRBV12-3/TRBV12-4,TRBJ2-7,ASSSGTGGPEPPYEQY
TRBV6-1,TRBJ2-2,ASKYNSYANTGELF
TRBV20-1,TRBJ1-5,SALYSSGTGLSNQPQH
TRBV18,TRBJ2-7,ASSPSRNEQY
TRBV4-3,TRBJ2-1,ASSQAVTGEQF
TRBV5-1,TRBJ1-1,ASSFQRPPNTEAF
TRBV7-3,TRBJ1-4,ASSLTPTSNGKLF
TRBV12-3/TRBV12-4,TRBJ2-5,ASSIGREETQY
TRBV7-6,TRBJ2-1,ASSLARINEQF
TRBV20-1,TRBJ1-1,SASTGTGTLYTEAF
TRBV20-1,TRBJ2-5,SANRGAVQETQY
TRBV7-2,TRBJ2-4,ASSSGQGWNIQY
TRBV5-1,TRBJ1-1,ASSLGHLGTEAF
TRBV7-2,TRBJ2-5,ASSSRGTGETQY
TRBV29-1,TRBJ2-5,SVDGGSETQY
TRBV10-3,.,ASLSPRGPGEQF
TRBV7-2,TRBJ2-4,ASSSLWGGTLNIQY
TRBV7-2,.,ASSPRGGGVYNEQF
TRBV9,TRBJ2-2,AGSVGAGLDTGELF
TRBV12-3/TRBV12-4,TRBJ2-1,ASSWGTKYNEQF
TRBV7-9,TRBJ2-6,ASSLVSSGANVLT
TRBV6-6,TRBJ2-6,ASSYPSSGANVLT
TRBV29-1,TRBJ2-3,SVEGQGDYTQY
TRBV6-6,TRBJ1-1,ASSGVEGDTEAF
TRBV18,TRBJ2-5,ASSPPSMGETQY
TRBV3-1,TRBJ1-1,ASSGRDLNTEAF
TRBV4-2,TRBJ1-2,ASSQSPTGLGYT
TRBV20-1,TRBJ2-1,SAPQGGRNEQF
TRBV3-1,TRBJ2-5,ASRRRGVIQETQY
TRBV20-1,TRBJ1-4,SARDPKQGREKLF
TRBV20-1,TRBJ2-3,SASDRFSQDTQY